These 32 T cell receptor beta chains share one sample of origin, sequenced in a study of T cell therapy after organ transplantation. What these receptors recognize is not known. Sample time point: 20-29 weeks after completion of therapy. Sequencing was performed with immunoSEQ multiplex PCR; in TCRdb, only in-frame clones are kept and a portion is missing. The sample has some 2,000 clones, approximately 74% seen once. The starting material was CD8+ T cells from blood, obtained after autologous CMV-specific T cell therapy. Source of these receptors: a human patient who had received a solid organ transplant and had CMV disease. The graft donor may account for some of the T cells.

The chain combines TRBV9 with TRBJ2-1, with a weak D call TRBD2 (5 bases). V was cut by 6 bases and J by 2 bases, with 15 bases left in between. Germline lookup yields CDR1 SGDLS and CDR2 YYNGEE. The CDR3 has 15 amino acids. CDR3 in amino acids: CASTEAGYTYNEQFF. DNA of the CDR3: TGTGCCAGCACGGAGGCAGGCTATACCTACAATGAGCAGTTCTTC.

The chain joins TRBV4-1 to TRBJ2-3; D is uncertain. This CDR3 region has 13 residues. Trimming cost V 1 base and J 3 bases, with 5 bases left between them. Germline V gives CDR1 MGHRA, CDR2 YSYEKL. The CDR3 is CASSQGRTDTQYF. CDR3 in DNA: TGCGCCAGCAGCCAAGGTCGAACAGATACGCAGTATTTT.

The chain links TRBV6-5 to TRBJ2-2; D uncertain. Germline V lookup: CDR1 MNHEY, CDR2 SVGAGI. Trimming took off 6 bases at V and 3 bases at J, with 8 bases between the two ends. The CDR3 spans 13 residues. CDR3 coding DNA: TGTGCCAGCAGCCCCAGAGACACCGGGGAGCTGTTTTTT. It codes for CASSPRDTGELFF.

This clone is large (0.1 to 1%). The chain is built from TRBV6-1 and TRBJ1-2; D not resolved. Trimming stripped 10 bases from V and 5 bases from J, with 14 bases between. Germline V gene sequence: CDR1 MNHNS, CDR2 SASEGT. The CDR3 sequence is 12 residues long. The CDR3 protein is CAIGEGSYGYTF. CDR3 DNA: TGTGCCATTGGGGAAGGATCATATGGCTACACCTTC.

The rearrangement joins TRBV7-3 to TRBJ1-1, with D possibly matching TRBD1 (5 bases). CDR1 is SGHTA and CDR2 is FQGTGA in the germline V gene. Trimming took off 2 bases at V and 5 bases at J, with 18 bases between the two ends. The CDR3 consists of 16 residues. The CDR3 nucleotides are TGTGCCAGCAGCTTATCGGGACTCAATGAGGGGACTGAAGCTTTCTTT. Translated: CASSLSGLNEGTEAFF. The complete variable domain, with remaining parts taken from reference TRBV7-3 and TRBJ1-1, reads GAGVSQTPSNKVTEKGKYVELRCDPISGHTALYWYRQSLGQGPEFLIYFQGTGAADDSGLPNDRFFAVRPEGSVSTLKIQRTERGDSAVYLCASSLSGLNEGTEAFFGQGTRLTVV.

The genes are TRBV7-4 and TRBJ2-3; 9 bases are shared with TRBD2. The V gene's germline CDR1 is SGHVT and CDR2 SQSDAQ. Trimming removed 5 bases from V and 6 bases from J; junction bases left unmatched: 12. The CDR3 contains 16 residues. The CDR3 bases are TGTGCCAGCAGCACCATACTAGCGGGTATAGCGGATACGCAGTATTTT. Amino acids: CASSTILAGIADTQYF. Together with reference TRBV7-4 and TRBJ2-3, the CDR3 gives the full variable domain: GAGVSQSPRYKVAKRGRDVALRCDSISGHVTLYWYRQTLGQGSEVLTYSQSDAQRDKSGRPSGRFSAERPERSVSTLKIQRTEQGDSAVYLCASSTILAGIADTQYFGPGTRLTVL.

This chain uses TRBV9 with TRBJ1-2; no definite D call. This CDR3 is built from 14 residues. V was cut by 0 bases and J by 4 bases, with 10 bases left in between. CDR1 is SGDLS, CDR2 YYNGEE, per germline. CDR3 nucleotides: TGTGCCAGCAGCGTAGACGGCGGATCCTATGGCTACACCTTC. As protein: CASSVDGGSYGYTF.

This clone is judged large. J is TRBJ2-5 and V is TRBV9; 7 bases match TRBD1. CDR3 length: 14 amino acids. The trim removed 8 bases at V and 1 base at J, leaving 8 bases unmatched. Germline V gene sequence: CDR1 SGDLS, CDR2 YYNGEE. The DNA for the CDR3 is TGTGCCAGTGGGGGACAGATGTTCCAAGAGACCCAGTACTTC. Protein: CASGGQMFQETQYF.

This chain uses TRBV6-5 with TRBJ1-6; TRBD1 matches 9 bases. The V segment lost 2 bases and the J segment 4 bases; nucleotides outside the gene matches: 0. The CDR3 length is 15 residues. From germline, CDR1 is MNHEY and CDR2 SVGAGI. The CDR3 DNA reads as TGTGCCAGCAGTTACGGGACAGGGTATAATTCACCCCTCCACTTT. This gives the protein CASSYGTGYNSPLHF.

The V and J genes are TRBV5-5 and TRBJ2-5; D possibly corresponds to TRBD2 (6 bases). The germline V gene encodes CDR1 SGHKS and CDR2 YYEKEE (reference sequence). Trimming took off 4 bases at V and 5 bases at J, with 15 bases between the two ends. CDR3 length equals 14 residues. The CDR3 protein is CASSPWGGDETQYF. The CDR3, as DNA: TGTGCCAGCAGCCCGTGGGGCGGGGATGAGACCCAGTACTTC.

The chain couples TRBV5-6 to TRBJ2-7; D possibly matches TRBD1 or TRBD2 (5 bases each). Germline-derived CDR1 and CDR2 are SGHDT and YYEEEE. The CDR3 has 14 residues. Trimming removed 2 bases from V and 2 bases from J, with 11 bases in between. CDR3 amino acids: CASSFTGDPYEQYF. CDR3 nucleotide sequence: TGTGCCAGCAGCTTCACCGGGGACCCCTACGAGCAGTACTTC.

This sequence joins TRBV4-3 and TRBJ2-1; 14 bases fit TRBD2. J gave up 9 bases and V 2 bases, and 6 bases lay outside the gene matches. From germline, CDR1 is LGHNA and CDR2 YSLEER. The CDR3 has 16 residues. CDR3 region: CASSQSFGTSGSEQFF. The CDR3 DNA sequence: TGCGCCAGCAGCCAATCCTTCGGGACTAGCGGGAGTGAGCAGTTCTTC.

V usage is TRBV15 and J usage is TRBJ1-2, with D tentatively TRBD1 (5 bases). Germline V lookup: CDR1 LNHNV, CDR2 YYDKDF (reference sequence). Deletions cut 0 bases from V and 4 bases from J, with 12 bases between. This CDR3 region has 15 residues. Here the CDR3 reads CATSREGQGIYGYTF. CDR3 nucleotide sequence: TGTGCCACCAGCAGAGAGGGCCAGGGAATCTATGGCTACACCTTC. Full variable domain (rest looked up from reference TRBV15 and TRBJ1-2): DAMVIQNPRYQVTQFGKPVTLSCSQTLNHNVMYWYQQKSSQAPKLLFHYYDKDFNNEADTPDNFQSRRPNTSFCFLDIRSPGLGDTAMYLCATSREGQGIYGYTFGSGTRLTVV.

V and J are TRBV6-1 and TRBJ2-2, with 7 bases that match TRBD1. Germline CDR1 and CDR2: MNHNS and SASEGT. Trimming removed 2 bases from V and 5 bases from J; junction bases left unmatched: 5. The CDR3 consists of 15 residues. The CDR3 loop reads CASSESGTETGELFF. The CDR3 bases are TGTGCCAGCAGTGAATCCGGGACAGAAACCGGGGAGCTGTTTTTT.

The V call is TRBV7-9, the J call TRBJ2-7; D might be TRBD1 (7 bases). Looked up from germline, CDR1 is SEHNR and CDR2 is FQNEAQ (reference sequence). The ends were cut back, 3 bases at V and 4 bases at J, with 13 bases in the middle. CDR3 length equals 14 residues. CDR3 sequence: CASSFEGAGYEQYF. The CDR3 DNA sequence: TGTGCCAGCAGCTTTGAGGGGGCGGGGTACGAGCAGTACTTC.

On this clone: A read error is likely, as this CDR3 ends without the conserved phenylalanine or tryptophan. The chain employs TRBV4-3 and TRBJ2-7; D might be TRBD2 (7 bases). The germline V and J ends were trimmed by 0 bases and 5 bases, with 29 bases remaining between them. Germline V gene sequence: CDR1 LGHNA, CDR2 YSLEER. This CDR3 has 20 amino acids. The CDR3 sequence is CASSQDGGGFLCSGVDEQYL. In DNA form, the CDR3 reads TGCGCCAGCAGCCAAGATGGGGGGGGCTTCCTGTGCTCTGGCGTGGACGAGCAGTACCTC.

The J gene is TRBJ2-7, the V gene TRBV4-3; D is tentatively TRBD1 or TRBD2 (6 bases each). Germline V gene data show CDR1 as LGHNA and CDR2 as YSLEER. With 0 bases removed from V and 3 bases from J, the gap between germline ends came to 15 bases. The CDR3 length is 16 residues. This chain's CDR3 is CASSQDTRGRSYEQYF. DNA of the CDR3: TGCGCCAGCAGCCAAGATACTCGGGGGCGCAGCTACGAGCAGTACTTC.

The chain joins TRBV6-8 to TRBJ2-1; D might be TRBD2 (5 bases). Germline loops: CDR1 MNHGY, CDR2 SAAAGT. V was clipped by 2 bases and J by 8 bases, with 13 bases between them. CDR3 size: 14 residues. The CDR3 nucleotides read TGTGCCAGCAGTTACGTAACTAGTGTATATGAGCAGTTCTTC. The encoded protein is CASSYVTSVYEQFF.

Only a few counts were recorded for this clone. The CDR3 DNA reads as TGTGCCATCAGCCAGGGTCGCGAGCAGTACTTC. Translated: CAISQGREQYF. The J gene is TRBJ2-7, the V gene TRBV10-3; D is possibly TRBD1 (5 bases). The V gene lost 6 bases and the J gene lost 6 bases, with 9 bases spanning the gap. The CDR3 consists of 11 residues. Germline V gene data show CDR1 as ENHRY and CDR2 as SYGVKD.

The rearrangement joins TRBV28 to TRBJ2-1; TRBD2 matches at 7 bases. V dropped 5 bases and J dropped 8; count of bases not matched to a gene: 12. CDR3 length: 15 amino acids. CDR1 MDHEN and CDR2 SYDVKM come from the germline V gene. The CDR3, as DNA: TGTGCCAGCAGTAGAACCCAAACTAGCGCCGATGAGCAGTTCTTC. Protein product: CASSRTQTSADEQFF.

CDR3 coding DNA: TGTGCCAGCAGCGGATTGCTAGCTACACTCTCTGAGACCCAGTACTTC. Its protein is CASSGLLATLSETQYF. The J gene is TRBJ2-5, the V gene TRBV21-1; the DNA was not used to check the table's D call, TRBD2. TRBV21-1 is a pseudogene. The CDR3 length is 16 residues.

This chain connects TRBV6-5 to TRBJ1-3; 8 bases line up with TRBD1. Germline lookup yields CDR1 MNHEY and CDR2 SVGAGI. The CDR3 loop spans 15 amino acids. With V trimmed by 0 bases and J by 4 bases, 2 bases remained unmatched. Written as DNA, the CDR3 is TGTGCCAGCAGTTACTCCCGGACAGGGGGAAACACCATATATTTT. Protein product: CASSYSRTGGNTIYF.

This clone was picked up a small number of times. The V and J genes are TRBV6-5 and TRBJ1-5; D is unclear. V was cut by 0 bases and J by 3 bases, with 9 bases left in between. This CDR3 has 15 amino acids. The germline V gene has CDR1 MNHEY and CDR2 SVGAGI. The CDR3 DNA reads TGTGCCAGCAGTTACTCGGTCTCAGACAATCAGCCCCAGCATTTT. Translated, it gives CASSYSVSDNQPQHF.

The CDR3 DNA sequence: TGCGCCAGCAGCCAAGAACGCGCAACTAATGAAAAACTGTTTTTT. It specifies CASSQERATNEKLFF. V and J are TRBV4-3 and TRBJ1-4; unclear D gene. The V gene's germline CDR1 is LGHNA and CDR2 YSLEER. CDR3 length: 15 residues. Trimming left V 0 bases short and J 0 bases short, with 5 bases between.

The chain combines TRBV6-5 with TRBJ2-1; D is perhaps TRBD1 (7 bases). The CDR3 is 14 amino acids. V was clipped by 10 bases and J by 5 bases, with 18 bases between them. The germline CDR1 and CDR2 sequences are MNHEY and SVGAGI. DNA for the CDR3: TGTGCCACGCGCCAGGAGGGGGCGGACAATGAGCAGTTCTTC. It is translated as CATRQEGADNEQFF.

This rearrangement joins TRBV5-4 to TRBJ1-5; tentatively, D is TRBD1 (6 bases). With 4 bases removed from V and 14 bases from J, the gap between germline ends came to 13 bases. This CDR3 has 11 residues. Per the germline V gene, CDR1 is SGHNT and CDR2 is YYREEE (reference sequence). The CDR3 coding sequence is TGTGCCAGCAGCCTGGGGGGGCCTAAGCATTTT. This translates into CASSLGGPKHF.

This clone was recorded once. This sequence joins TRBV7-9 and TRBJ2-4; D is possibly TRBD1 or TRBD2 (5 bases each). The CDR3 has 16 amino acids. V was shortened by 2 bases and J by 0 bases, with 11 bases between the two germline ends. In germline, CDR1 is SEHNR, CDR2 FQNEAQ (reference sequence). The CDR3 sequence: CASSLLEGLAKNIQYF. The CDR3 coding sequence is TGTGCCAGCAGCTTATTAGAGGGGTTAGCCAAAAACATTCAGTACTTC. The full variable domain, rest sourced from reference TRBV7-9 and TRBJ2-4, is DTGVSQNPRHKITKRGQNVTFRCDPISEHNRLYWYRQTLGQGPEFLTYFQNEAQLEKSRLLSDRFSAERPKGSFSTLEIQRTEQGDSAMYLCASSLLEGLAKNIQYFGAGTRLSVL.

J is TRBJ2-2 and V is TRBV27; TRBD1 aligns across 7 bases. Germline V gene data show CDR1 as MNHEY and CDR2 as SMNVEV (reference sequence). The CDR3 is made up of 17 amino acids. J lost 8 bases, V lost 1 base, and 13 bases had no gene match. This CDR3 is CASSLLIAGGSGGELFF. CDR3 in DNA: TGTGCCAGCAGTTTATTGATTGCAGGGGGAAGTGGGGGGGAGCTGTTTTTT.

This clone is termed medium-sized. The chain links TRBV4-3 to TRBJ2-1, with 14 positions matching TRBD2. The CDR3 sequence is 17 residues long. The V and J ends lost 0 bases and 5 bases, in that order; junction bases with no gene match: 3. CDR1 is LGHNA and CDR2 is YSLEER in the germline V gene. CDR3 protein: CASSQETSGRANNEQFF. The CDR3 DNA reads as TGCGCCAGCAGCCAAGAGACTAGCGGGAGGGCCAACAATGAGCAGTTCTTC.

The V gene is TRBV28, the J gene TRBJ2-1; TRBD2 aligns across 13 bases. The CDR3 runs 15 residues. From germline, CDR1 is MDHEN and CDR2 SYDVKM. V shed 5 bases, J shed 8 bases, and the junction held 6 bases outside the gene matches. In nucleotides, the CDR3 is TGTGCCAGCAGTCCTGGACTAGCGGGAGTGGATGAGCAGTTCTTC. This sequence encodes CASSPGLAGVDEQFF.

This clone has just a few counts. This rearrangement joins TRBV4-1 to TRBJ2-7; 7 bases match TRBD2. Germline V CDR1 and CDR2: MGHRA, YSYEKL. V gave up 3 bases and J gave up 3 bases; unmatched junction bases: 5. The CDR3 contains 14 residues. CDR3 sequence (DNA): TGCGCCAGCAGCCATGGGGAGGGGAACTACGAGCAGTACTTC. Its protein product is CASSHGEGNYEQYF.

This clone was picked up one time. The chain carries TRBV27 and TRBJ1-6; a weak D match, TRBD1 (5 bases). This CDR3 region has 14 residues. CDR1 MNHEY and CDR2 SMNVEV come from the germline V gene (reference sequence). V was cut by 9 bases and J by 4 bases, with 13 bases left in between. The chain's CDR3 is CASSSDSYNSPLHF. The CDR3 DNA reads TGTGCCAGTTCTTCTGACAGTTATAATTCACCCCTCCACTTT.